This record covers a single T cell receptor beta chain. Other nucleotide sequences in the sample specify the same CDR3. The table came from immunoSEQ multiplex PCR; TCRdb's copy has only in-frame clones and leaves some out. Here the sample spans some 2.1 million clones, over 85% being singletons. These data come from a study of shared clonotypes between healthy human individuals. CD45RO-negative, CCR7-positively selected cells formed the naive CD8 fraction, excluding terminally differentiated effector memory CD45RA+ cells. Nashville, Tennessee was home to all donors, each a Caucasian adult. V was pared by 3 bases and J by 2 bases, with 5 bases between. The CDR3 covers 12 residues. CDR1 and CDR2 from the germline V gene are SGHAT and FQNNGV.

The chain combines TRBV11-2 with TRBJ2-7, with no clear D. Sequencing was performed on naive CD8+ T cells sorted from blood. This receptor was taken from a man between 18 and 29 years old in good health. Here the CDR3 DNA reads TGTGCCAGCAGCTTCGACCCCTACGAGCAGTACTTC. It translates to CASSFDPYEQYF.